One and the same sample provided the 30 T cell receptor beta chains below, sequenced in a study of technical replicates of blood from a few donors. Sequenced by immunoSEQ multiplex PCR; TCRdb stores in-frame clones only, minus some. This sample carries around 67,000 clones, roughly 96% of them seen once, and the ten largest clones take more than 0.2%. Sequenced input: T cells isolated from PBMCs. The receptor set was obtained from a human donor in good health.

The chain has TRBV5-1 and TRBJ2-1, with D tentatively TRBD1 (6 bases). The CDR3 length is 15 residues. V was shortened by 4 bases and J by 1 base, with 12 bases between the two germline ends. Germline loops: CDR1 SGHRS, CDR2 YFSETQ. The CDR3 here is CASSPGQTSYNEQFF. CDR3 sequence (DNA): TGCGCCAGCAGCCCCGGACAGACATCCTACAATGAGCAGTTCTTC.

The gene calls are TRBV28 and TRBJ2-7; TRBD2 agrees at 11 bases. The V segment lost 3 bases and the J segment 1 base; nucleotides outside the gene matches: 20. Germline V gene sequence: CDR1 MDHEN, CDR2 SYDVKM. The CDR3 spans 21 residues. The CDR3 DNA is TGTGCCAGCAGTTTCCGTGGGGGTTACCTTAGCGGGAGGGTCCTTTCCTACGAGCAGTACTTC. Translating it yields CASSFRGGYLSGRVLSYEQYF.

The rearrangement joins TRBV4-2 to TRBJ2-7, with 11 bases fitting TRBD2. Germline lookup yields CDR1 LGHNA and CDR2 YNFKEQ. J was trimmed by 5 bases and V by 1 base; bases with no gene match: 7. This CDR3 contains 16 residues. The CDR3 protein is CASSQGSTSGGDEQYF. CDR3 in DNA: TGTGCCAGCAGCCAAGGGTCCACTAGCGGGGGTGACGAGCAGTACTTC.

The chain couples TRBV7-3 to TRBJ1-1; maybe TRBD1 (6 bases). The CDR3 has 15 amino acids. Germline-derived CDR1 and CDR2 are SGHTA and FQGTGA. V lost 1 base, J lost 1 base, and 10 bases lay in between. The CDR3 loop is CASSLKARGNTEAFF. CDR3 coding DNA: TGTGCCAGCAGCTTAAAAGCCAGGGGGAACACTGAAGCTTTCTTT.

This chain's CDR3 is CASRRTSDYEQYF. Here the CDR3 DNA reads TGTGCCAGCAGGCGAACTAGCGACTACGAGCAGTACTTC. The chain employs TRBV28 and TRBJ2-7; 7 bases agree with TRBD2. The CDR3 length is 13 residues. The germline CDR1 and CDR2 sequences are MDHEN and SYDVKM. V dropped 6 bases and J dropped 3; count of bases not matched to a gene: 5. The full variable domain, in which reference TRBV28 and TRBJ2-7 provide the parts outside the CDR3, is DVKVTQSSRYLVKRTGEKVFLECVQDMDHENMFWYRQDPGLGLRLIYFSYDVKMKEKGDIPEGYSVSREKKERFSLILESASTNQTSMYLCASRRTSDYEQYFGPGTRLTVT.

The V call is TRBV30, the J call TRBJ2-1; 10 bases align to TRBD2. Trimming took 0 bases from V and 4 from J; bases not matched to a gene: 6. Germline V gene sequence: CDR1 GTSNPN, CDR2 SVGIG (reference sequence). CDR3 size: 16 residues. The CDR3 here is CAWSVLLAGPYNEQFF. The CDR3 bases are TGTGCCTGGAGTGTTTTACTAGCGGGGCCATACAATGAGCAGTTCTTC.

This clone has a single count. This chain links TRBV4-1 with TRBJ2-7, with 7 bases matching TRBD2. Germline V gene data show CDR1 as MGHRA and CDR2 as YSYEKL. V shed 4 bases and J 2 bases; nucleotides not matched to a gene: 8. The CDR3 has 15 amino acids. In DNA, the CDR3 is TGCGCCAGCAGCCCGATTGGCGGGAGCCCCTACGAGCAGTACTTC. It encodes CASSPIGGSPYEQYF.

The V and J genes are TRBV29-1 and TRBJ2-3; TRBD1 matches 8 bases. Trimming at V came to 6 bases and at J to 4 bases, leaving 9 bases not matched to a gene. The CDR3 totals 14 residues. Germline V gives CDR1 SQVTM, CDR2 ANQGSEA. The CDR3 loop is CSVGDRGLSDTQYF. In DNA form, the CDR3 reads TGCAGCGTCGGAGACAGGGGTCTCTCAGATACGCAGTATTTT.

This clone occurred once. DNA of the CDR3: TGTGCCAGCAGCTTAGAGATTAGCTTGGATAGCAATCAGCCCCAGCATTTT. It translates to CASSLEISLDSNQPQHF. The chain is built from TRBV7-9 and TRBJ1-5; D is undetermined. The CDR3 has 17 residues. Germline-derived CDR1 and CDR2 are SEHNR and FQNEAQ (reference sequence). The germline V and J ends were trimmed by 1 base and 0 bases, with 13 bases remaining between them.

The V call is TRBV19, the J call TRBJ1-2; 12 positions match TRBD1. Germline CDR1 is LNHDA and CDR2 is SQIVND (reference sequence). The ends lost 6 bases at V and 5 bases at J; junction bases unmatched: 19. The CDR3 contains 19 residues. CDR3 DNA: TGTGCCAGTAGGCCCGGCCCCCTGACCGGGACAGGGGGCTTGTATGGCTACACCTTC. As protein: CASRPGPLTGTGGLYGYTF.

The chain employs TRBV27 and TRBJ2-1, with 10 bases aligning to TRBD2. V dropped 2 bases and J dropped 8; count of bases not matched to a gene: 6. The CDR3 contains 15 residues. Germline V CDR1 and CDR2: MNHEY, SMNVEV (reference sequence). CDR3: CASSLRASGSHEQFF. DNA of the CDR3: TGTGCCAGCAGTTTAAGGGCTAGCGGGAGCCATGAGCAGTTCTTC.

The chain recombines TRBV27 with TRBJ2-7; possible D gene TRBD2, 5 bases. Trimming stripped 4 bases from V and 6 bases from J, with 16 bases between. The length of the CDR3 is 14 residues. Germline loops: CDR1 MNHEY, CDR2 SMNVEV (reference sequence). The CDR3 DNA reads TGTGCCAGCAGTTGGTCCGGGAAAGTGGGCGAGCAGTACTTC. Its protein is CASSWSGKVGEQYF.

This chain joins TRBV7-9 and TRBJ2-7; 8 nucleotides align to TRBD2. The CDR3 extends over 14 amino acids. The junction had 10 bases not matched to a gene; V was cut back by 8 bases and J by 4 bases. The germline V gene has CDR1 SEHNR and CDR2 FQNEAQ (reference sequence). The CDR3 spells CASPGGGSRYEQYF. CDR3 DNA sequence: TGTGCCAGCCCGGGGGGGGGCAGTCGGTACGAGCAGTACTTC.

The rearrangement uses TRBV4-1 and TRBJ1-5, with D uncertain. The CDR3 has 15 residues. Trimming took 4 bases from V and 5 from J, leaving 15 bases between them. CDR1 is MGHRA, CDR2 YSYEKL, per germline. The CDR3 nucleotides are TGCGCCAGCAGCCCACGGACGCCCGGGGATCAGCCCCAGCATTTT. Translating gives CASSPRTPGDQPQHF.

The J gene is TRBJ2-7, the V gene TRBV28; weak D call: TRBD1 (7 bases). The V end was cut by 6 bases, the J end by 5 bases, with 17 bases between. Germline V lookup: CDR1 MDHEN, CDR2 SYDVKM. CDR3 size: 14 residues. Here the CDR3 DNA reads TGTGCCAGCAGCCTCAGGGGGGTGCGCCACGAGCAGTACTTC. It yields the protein CASSLRGVRHEQYF.

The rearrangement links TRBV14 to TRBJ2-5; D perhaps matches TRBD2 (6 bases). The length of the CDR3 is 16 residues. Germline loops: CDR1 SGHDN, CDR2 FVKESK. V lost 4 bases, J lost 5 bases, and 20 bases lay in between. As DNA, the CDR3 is TGTGCCAGCAGCCTATTTTCGGCAGGACTATTTGAGACCCAGTACTTC. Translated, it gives CASSLFSAGLFETQYF.

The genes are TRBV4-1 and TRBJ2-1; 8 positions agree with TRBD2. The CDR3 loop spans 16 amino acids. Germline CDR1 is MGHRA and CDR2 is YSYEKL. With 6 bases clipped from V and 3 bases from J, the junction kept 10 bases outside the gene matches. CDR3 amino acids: CASSRLGTRNYNEQFF. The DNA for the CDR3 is TGCGCCAGCAGTCGACTTGGGACTAGGAACTACAATGAGCAGTTCTTC.

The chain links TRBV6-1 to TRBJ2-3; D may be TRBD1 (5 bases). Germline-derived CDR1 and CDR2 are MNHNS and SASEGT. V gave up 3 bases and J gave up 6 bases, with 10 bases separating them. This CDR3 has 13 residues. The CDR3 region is CASSEPGADTQYF. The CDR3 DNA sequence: TGTGCCAGCAGTGAGCCTGGGGCCGATACGCAGTATTTT.

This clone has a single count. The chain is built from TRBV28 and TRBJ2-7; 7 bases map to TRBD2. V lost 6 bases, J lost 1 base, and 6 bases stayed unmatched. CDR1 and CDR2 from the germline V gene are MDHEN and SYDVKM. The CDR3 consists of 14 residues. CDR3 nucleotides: TGTGCCAGCAGCGACCTCGGGGGGTCCTACGAGCAGTACTTC. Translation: CASSDLGGSYEQYF.

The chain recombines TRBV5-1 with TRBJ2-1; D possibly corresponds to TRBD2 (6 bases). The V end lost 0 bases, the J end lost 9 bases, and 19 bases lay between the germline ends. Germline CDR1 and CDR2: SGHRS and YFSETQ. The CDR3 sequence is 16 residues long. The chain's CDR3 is CASSLGGYSGAGEQFF. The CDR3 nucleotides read TGCGCCAGCAGCTTGGGAGGCTATTCAGGAGCGGGTGAGCAGTTCTTC.

The CDR3 spells CASSPDRGEQYF. Here the CDR3 DNA reads TGCGCCAGCAGCCCGGACCGGGGCGAGCAGTACTTC. The chain joins TRBV5-1 to TRBJ2-7, with a weak D call TRBD2 (5 bases). The CDR3 extends over 12 amino acids. V shed 4 bases and J shed 6 bases, with 11 bases lying between them. Germline CDR1 reads SGHRS; CDR2 reads YFSETQ.

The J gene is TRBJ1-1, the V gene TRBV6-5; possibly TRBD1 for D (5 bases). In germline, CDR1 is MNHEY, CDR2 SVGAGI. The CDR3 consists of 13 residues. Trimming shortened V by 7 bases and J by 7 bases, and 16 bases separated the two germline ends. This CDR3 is CASTRPGLGEAFF. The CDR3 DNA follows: TGTGCCAGCACCCGACCAGGGTTGGGTGAAGCTTTCTTT.

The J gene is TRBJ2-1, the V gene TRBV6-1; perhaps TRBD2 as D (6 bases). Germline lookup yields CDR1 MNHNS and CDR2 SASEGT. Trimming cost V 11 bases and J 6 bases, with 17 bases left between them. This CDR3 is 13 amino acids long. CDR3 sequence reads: CAAVGLILNEQFF. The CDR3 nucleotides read TGTGCCGCGGTGGGACTCATACTCAATGAGCAGTTCTTC.

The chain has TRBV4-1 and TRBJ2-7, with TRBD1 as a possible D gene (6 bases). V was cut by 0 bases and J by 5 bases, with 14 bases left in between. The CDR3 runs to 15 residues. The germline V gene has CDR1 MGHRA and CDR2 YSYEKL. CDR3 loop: CASSQDPDRYDEQYF. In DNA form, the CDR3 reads TGCGCCAGCAGCCAAGACCCGGACAGATACGACGAGCAGTACTTC.

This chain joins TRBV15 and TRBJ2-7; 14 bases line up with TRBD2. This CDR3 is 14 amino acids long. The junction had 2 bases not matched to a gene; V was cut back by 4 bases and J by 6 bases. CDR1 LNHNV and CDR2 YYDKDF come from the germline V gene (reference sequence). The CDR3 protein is CATSTGTSGSEQYF. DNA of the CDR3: TGTGCCACCAGCACAGGGACTAGCGGGAGCGAGCAGTACTTC.

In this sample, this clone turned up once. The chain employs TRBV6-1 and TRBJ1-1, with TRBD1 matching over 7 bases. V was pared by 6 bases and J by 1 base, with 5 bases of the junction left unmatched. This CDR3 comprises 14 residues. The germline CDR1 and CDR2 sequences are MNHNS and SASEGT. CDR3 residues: CASRNRGWNTEAFF. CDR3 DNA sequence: TGTGCCAGCAGAAACAGGGGTTGGAACACTGAAGCTTTCTTT.

For the CDR3, the DNA is TGTGCCAGCAGCAGCAGGGTGGACGGAAACACCATATATTTT. Amino acids: CASSSRVDGNTIYF. The rearrangement joins TRBV21-1 to TRBJ1-3; the table assigns TRBD1, which was not confirmed against the DNA. TRBV21-1 is classified as a pseudogene. This CDR3 has 14 residues.

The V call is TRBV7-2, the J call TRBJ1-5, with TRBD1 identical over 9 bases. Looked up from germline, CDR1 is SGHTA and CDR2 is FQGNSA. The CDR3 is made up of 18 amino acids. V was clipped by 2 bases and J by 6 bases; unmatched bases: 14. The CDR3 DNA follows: TGTGCCAGCAGCTTACGGCCGGGACAGGGAAGAGGAACTCAGCCCCAGCATTTT. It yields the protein CASSLRPGQGRGTQPQHF.

CDR3 sequence: CAWTLQNYRATEAFF. The CDR3 DNA follows: TGTGCCTGGACCCTACAAAACTACAGGGCCACTGAAGCTTTCTTT. The gene calls are TRBV30 and TRBJ1-1; a possible D gene is TRBD1 (6 bases). V lost 4 bases and J lost 4, with 19 bases in between. Germline CDR1 reads GTSNPN; CDR2 reads SVGIG (reference sequence). This CDR3 is 15 amino acids long.

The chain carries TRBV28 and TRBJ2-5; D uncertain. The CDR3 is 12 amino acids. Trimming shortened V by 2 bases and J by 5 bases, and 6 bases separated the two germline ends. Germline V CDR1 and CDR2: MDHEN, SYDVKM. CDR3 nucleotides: TGTGCCAGCAGTTTAGCCCGGGAGACCCAGTACTTC. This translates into CASSLARETQYF.